These 31 T cell receptor beta chains came from one sample sequenced in a study of identical twins. Using its own MiXCR run on the 5' RACE reads, TCRdb lists one record per CDR3 protein. Among under 450,000 distinct CDR3 sequences, under 20% were seen once, and the ten largest hold less than 15%. The specimen was naive T cells sorted from blood. All receptors derive from a man aged 50 or older in good health.

This clonotype was found a few times. This chain links TRBV6-5 with TRBJ2-5; D possibly corresponds to TRBD2 (5 bases). Germline values: CDR1 MNHEY, CDR2 SVGAGI. This CDR3 comprises 14 residues. V lost 0 bases and J 3 bases, leaving 8 bases between the germline ends. The CDR3: CASSYSIGKETQYF. The CDR3 DNA is TGTGCCAGCAGTTACTCGATCGGGAAAGAGACCCAGTACTTC.

The V gene is TRBV3-1, the J gene TRBJ1-6; D ambiguous. The CDR3 covers 16 residues. Trimming left V 4 bases short and J 2 bases short, with 12 bases between. CDR1 LGHDT and CDR2 YNNKEL come from the germline V gene (reference sequence). This CDR3 reads CASSRRVGAYNSPLHF. The CDR3 bases are TGTGCCAGCAGCCGTCGGGTTGGCGCCTATAATTCACCCCTCCACTTT.

A few counts support this clonotype. This sequence joins TRBV5-6 and TRBJ2-7; D is unclear. The germline CDR1 and CDR2 sequences are SGHDT and YYEEEE. CDR3 length: 14 amino acids. V lost 0 bases and J lost 4, with 11 bases in between. In DNA, the CDR3 is TGTGCCAGCAGCTTGGGAGTGACCCAGTACGAGCAGTACTTC. It codes for CASSLGVTQYEQYF.

The sample holds many counts of this clonotype. The gene calls are TRBV7-2 and TRBJ2-7, with 9 bases that match TRBD2. V was clipped by 5 bases and J by 2 bases; unmatched bases: 7. CDR1 is SGHTA, CDR2 FQGNSA, per germline. This CDR3 has 15 amino acids. The CDR3 spells CASSPSGGPTYEQYF. CDR3 bases: TGTGCCAGCAGCCCAAGCGGGGGGCCCACCTACGAGCAGTACTTC.

The chain has TRBV10-3 and TRBJ2-3; D perhaps matches TRBD1 (6 bases). CDR3 length: 14 amino acids. V lost 4 bases, J lost 6 bases, and 14 bases lay in between. Germline V CDR1 and CDR2: ENHRY, SYGVKD. This chain's CDR3 is CAISGQVRGDTQYF. CDR3 in DNA: TGTGCCATCAGTGGACAGGTCCGCGGCGATACGCAGTATTTT.

The chain uses TRBV12-3 or TRBV12-4 and TRBJ2-1; 8 nucleotides agree with TRBD1. The V gene end was trimmed by 6 bases and the J gene end by 4 bases; junction bases not matched to a gene: 5. The CDR3 contains 14 residues. The CDR3 DNA sequence: TGTGCCAGCAGCGGACAGGGAGTATACAATGAGCAGTTCTTC. Its protein product is CASSGQGVYNEQFF.

This clonotype has at least ten counts. The CDR3 DNA reads as TGTGCCAGCAGTTTTCTTCGTAGGGACAGGGGTCGGGAGCAGTACTTC. It is translated as CASSFLRRDRGREQYF. The J gene is TRBJ2-7, the V gene TRBV28; 10 bases are a match to TRBD1. This CDR3 has 16 residues. The germline V gene has CDR1 MDHEN and CDR2 SYDVKM. With V trimmed by 3 bases and J by 7 bases, 12 bases remained unmatched.

The V call is TRBV28, the J call TRBJ2-7; TRBD1 matches 8 bases. This CDR3 spans 15 amino acids. With 1 base clipped from V and 2 bases from J, the junction kept 4 bases outside the gene matches. From germline, CDR1 is MDHEN and CDR2 SYDVKM. The CDR3 protein is CASSLLKQGAYEQYF. DNA for the CDR3: TGTGCCAGCAGTTTATTAAAACAGGGGGCCTACGAGCAGTACTTC.

The chain uses TRBV3-1 and TRBJ2-7, with D unclear. The CDR3 contains 15 residues. V lost 1 base and J 3 bases, leaving 13 bases between the germline ends. Germline CDR1 LGHDT, CDR2 YNNKEL (reference sequence). The CDR3 here is CASSQAFGVYYEQYF. As DNA, the CDR3 is TGTGCCAGCAGCCAAGCGTTCGGAGTCTACTACGAGCAGTACTTC.

About this clonotype itself: Given a much more abundant clone one base away, this may be a read error. The rearrangement joins TRBV29-1 to TRBJ2-1; unclear D gene. Germline CDR1 SQVTM, CDR2 ANQGSEA. This CDR3 contains 15 residues. The CDR3 DNA reads as TGCAGCGTTGAAGCCCGTACGAGCTCCTACAATAAGCAGTTCTTC. It codes for CSVEARTSSYNKQFF.

This clonotype was counted between two and nine times. The J gene is TRBJ2-1, the V gene TRBV20-1, with 11 bases aligning to TRBD2. Germline V gene sequence: CDR1 DFQATT, CDR2 SNEGSKA (reference sequence). V shed 4 bases, J shed 5 bases, and the junction held 7 bases outside the gene matches. The CDR3 has 15 residues. The CDR3 reads CSATGTSGPNNEQFF. The CDR3 coding sequence is TGCAGTGCTACCGGGACTAGCGGACCTAACAATGAGCAGTTCTTC.

Points on this clonotype: A much bigger clone sits one base away, suggesting this may be a read error. The chain employs TRBV24-1 and TRBJ2-1; D not resolved. The CDR3 spans 14 residues. V was shortened by 4 bases and J by 0 bases, with 6 bases between the two germline ends. The germline gives CDR1 KGHDR, CDR2 SFDVKD. The CDR3 reads CATSETGSYNEQFF. CDR3 nucleotides: TGTGCCACCAGTGAGACGGGCTCCTACAATGAGCAGTTCTTC.

A few counts support this clonotype. V usage is TRBV20-1 and J usage is TRBJ1-2; 9 bases are shared with TRBD1. The V segment lost 1 base and the J segment 3 bases; nucleotides outside the gene matches: 6. Germline values: CDR1 DFQATT, CDR2 SNEGSKA (reference sequence). This CDR3 comprises 15 residues. The CDR3 DNA reads as TGCAGTGCTAGAGGCGGGACAGGGCTCTACTATGGCTACACCTTC. Amino acids: CSARGGTGLYYGYTF.

A few counts support this clonotype. This rearrangement joins TRBV12-3 or TRBV12-4 to TRBJ2-1; D possibly uses TRBD1 or TRBD2 (5 bases each). The CDR3 has 15 residues. Deletions cut 7 bases from V and 0 bases from J, with 13 bases between. The CDR3 region is CASKVGASSYNEQFF. DNA for the CDR3: TGTGCCAGCAAGGTCGGGGCCAGCTCCTACAATGAGCAGTTCTTC.

This clonotype was recorded at least ten times. The rearrangement links TRBV7-9 to TRBJ2-5; perhaps TRBD2 as D (6 bases). V was clipped by 2 bases and J by 4 bases, with 14 bases between them. Germline CDR1 and CDR2: SEHNR and FQNEAQ (reference sequence). This CDR3 has 15 amino acids. CDR3 nucleotide sequence: TGTGCCAGCAGCTTACTCGGGAGTCCAGGAGAGACCCAGTACTTC. Translating gives CASSLLGSPGETQYF. The full variable domain, with the rest looked up from reference TRBV7-9 and TRBJ2-5, is DTGVSQNPRHKITKRGQNVTFRCDPISEHNRLYWYRQTLGQGPEFLTYFQNEAQLEKSRLLSDRFSAERPKGSFSTLEIQRTEQGDSAMYLCASSLLGSPGETQYFGPGTRLLVL.

The chain recombines TRBV15 with TRBJ2-7; D gene uncertain. Per germline, CDR1 LNHNV and CDR2 YYDKDF (reference sequence). The CDR3 consists of 12 residues. Trimming removed 0 bases at V and 7 bases at J, with 7 bases between. The CDR3 sequence is CATSRELGEQYF. The CDR3 coding sequence is TGTGCCACCAGCAGAGAGTTGGGGGAGCAGTACTTC.

This clonotype was found many times. The V and J genes are TRBV12-3 or TRBV12-4 and TRBJ2-2; either TRBD1 or TRBD2 may fit D (5 bases each). Trimming cost V 5 bases and J 1 base, with 14 bases left between them. The CDR3 is 16 amino acids. This CDR3 reads CASSPKGRLNTGELFF. The CDR3 DNA sequence: TGTGCCAGCAGTCCTAAGGGACGATTGAACACCGGGGAGCTGTTTTTT.

This clonotype came up many times. The chain joins TRBV15 to TRBJ2-7, with D possibly being TRBD2 (6 bases). This CDR3 spans 12 amino acids. Germline V gives CDR1 LNHNV, CDR2 YYDKDF (reference sequence). The ends were cut back, 5 bases at V and 5 bases at J, with 10 bases in the middle. DNA for the CDR3: TGTGCCACCAGCGCGGACTATGACGAGCAGTACTTC. Its protein product is CATSADYDEQYF. Full variable domain (outside the CDR3, taken from reference TRBV15 and TRBJ2-7): DAMVIQNPRYQVTQFGKPVTLSCSQTLNHNVMYWYQQKSSQAPKLLFHYYDKDFNNEADTPDNFQSRRPNTSFCFLDIRSPGLGDTAMYLCATSADYDEQYFGPGTRLTVT.

In this sample, this clonotype turned up a few times. This chain connects TRBV10-3 to TRBJ2-1, with D perhaps given as TRBD1 or TRBD2 (5 bases each). V lost 3 bases and J lost 9, with 24 bases in between. The CDR3 consists of 17 residues. From germline, CDR1 is ENHRY and CDR2 SYGVKD. CDR3 in amino acids: CAISDPPGTGPSSEQFF. The CDR3 DNA follows: TGTGCCATCAGTGACCCCCCAGGGACGGGGCCCAGTTCTGAGCAGTTCTTC.

The sample holds many counts of this clonotype. This chain joins TRBV20-1 and TRBJ2-3, with D possibly being TRBD2 (5 bases). This CDR3 has 15 amino acids. The germline gives CDR1 DFQATT, CDR2 SNEGSKA (reference sequence). Trimming removed 0 bases at V and 2 bases at J, with 12 bases between. The CDR3 bases are TGCAGTGCTAGAGATTGGGGAGCAATCACAGATACGCAGTATTTT. Its protein product is CSARDWGAITDTQYF.

This clonotype was detected many times. The rearrangement joins TRBV7-2 to TRBJ2-2, with a possible D match to TRBD2 (6 bases). The CDR3 extends over 13 amino acids. Trimming left V 1 base short and J 11 bases short, with 11 bases between. From germline, CDR1 is SGHTA and CDR2 FQGNSA. In DNA, the CDR3 is TGTGCCAGCAGCTTAGGGACGGGAGTAGAGCTGTTTTTT. As protein: CASSLGTGVELFF. The variable domain in full, with the rest retrieved from reference TRBV7-2 and TRBJ2-2, is GAGVSQSPSNKVTEKGKDVELRCDPISGHTALYWYRQSLGQGLEFLIYFQGNSAPDKSGLPSDRFSAERTGGSVSTLTIQRTQQEDSAVYLCASSLGTGVELFFGEGSRLTVL.

This clonotype appeared many times. This chain uses TRBV29-1 with TRBJ1-2; weak D call: TRBD1 (5 bases). The CDR3 has 16 residues. V was pared by 1 base and J by 3 bases, with 18 bases between. Germline V gene lookup returns CDR1 SQVTM and CDR2 ANQGSEA. CDR3 protein: CSVEGSWFGTHYGYTF. The CDR3 DNA follows: TGCAGCGTTGAAGGGTCTTGGTTCGGGACCCACTATGGCTACACCTTC.

This clonotype was counted between two and nine times. The chain has TRBV6-2 or TRBV6-3 and TRBJ1-2; D not certain. Germline CDR1 reads MNHEY; CDR2 reads SVGEGT. V was pared by 4 bases and J by 5 bases, with 14 bases between. The CDR3 consists of 14 residues. CDR3 residues: CASSSQSGPYGYTF. In nucleotides, the CDR3 is TGTGCCAGCAGTTCCCAGAGTGGCCCTTATGGCTACACCTTC.

This clonotype occurred once. V usage is TRBV5-1 and J usage is TRBJ1-4; TRBD1 might be the D (5 bases). Germline-derived CDR1 and CDR2 are SGHRS and YFSETQ. The CDR3 is made up of 15 amino acids. Trimming shortened V by 4 bases and J by 8 bases, and 18 bases separated the two germline ends. CDR3 bases: TGCGCCAGCAGCCCCACGCGGGGCGTTGGCGAAAAACTGTTTTTT. Residues: CASSPTRGVGEKLFF.

This clonotype was seen more than once but under ten times. V usage is TRBV6-1 and J usage is TRBJ2-7; no firm D call. Germline CDR1 MNHNS, CDR2 SASEGT. The CDR3 has 13 residues. The V end was cut by 5 bases, the J end by 1 base, with 9 bases between. CDR3 loop: CASSTWFSYEQYF. CDR3 sequence (DNA): TGTGCCAGCAGTACGTGGTTTTCCTACGAGCAGTACTTC.

This clonotype was recorded many times. V usage is TRBV6-1 and J usage is TRBJ2-1, with TRBD2 matching over 8 bases. There are 13 residues in the CDR3. In germline, CDR1 is MNHNS, CDR2 SASEGT. V lost 5 bases, J lost 4 bases, and 1 base stayed unmatched. The CDR3 here is CASSRGGYNEQFF. CDR3 in DNA: TGTGCCAGCAGTCGCGGGGGGTACAATGAGCAGTTCTTC.

CDR3 DNA sequence: TGTGCCAGCAGTTACACGAATCAGCCCCAGCATTTT. It translates to CASSYTNQPQHF. The chain combines TRBV6-6 with TRBJ1-5; D is unresolved. CDR3 length: 12 residues. Trimming took 2 bases from V and 4 from J, leaving 3 bases between them. The germline V gene has CDR1 MNHNY and CDR2 SVGAGI (reference sequence).

This clonotype was counted ten times or more. This chain links TRBV28 with TRBJ2-7; the D call may be TRBD1 or TRBD2 (6 bases each). V shed 3 bases and J shed 3 bases, with 12 bases lying between them. The CDR3 is 14 residues long. Germline CDR1 and CDR2: MDHEN and SYDVKM. CDR3 amino acids: CASSFGGQRYEQYF. The CDR3 nucleotides read TGTGCCAGCAGTTTCGGGGGACAACGCTACGAGCAGTACTTC.

This clonotype has only a few counts. J is TRBJ2-7 and V is TRBV20-1, with TRBD2 matching 7 bases. CDR3 size: 15 residues. After removal of 6 bases from V and 2 bases from J, the junction contained 13 bases not matched to a gene. Germline V gene data show CDR1 as DFQATT and CDR2 as SNEGSKA (reference sequence). DNA for the CDR3: TGCAGTGCCCCATCCCCTAGCGGAGATCCCTACGAGCAGTACTTC. It yields the protein CSAPSPSGDPYEQYF.

This clonotype was seen ten or more times. The CDR3 DNA reads TGTGCCAGCAGCCAGGCGGATATCGTCTTGCATGATACGCAGTATTTT. Protein sequence: CASSQADIVLHDTQYF. The chain couples TRBV11-2 to TRBJ2-3; D unresolved. Germline CDR1 reads SGHAT; CDR2 reads FQNNGV. The CDR3 has 16 residues. V lost 5 bases and J 6 bases, leaving 21 bases between the germline ends.

The rearrangement joins TRBV4-2 to TRBJ2-6; D is undetermined. The germline V gene encodes CDR1 LGHNA and CDR2 YNFKEQ. Trimming cost V 0 bases and J 5 bases, with 8 bases left between them. CDR3 length: 15 residues. In DNA form, the CDR3 reads TGTGCCAGCAGCCAAGAACCTTACCGGGCCAACGTCCTGACTTTC. This codes for CASSQEPYRANVLTF.